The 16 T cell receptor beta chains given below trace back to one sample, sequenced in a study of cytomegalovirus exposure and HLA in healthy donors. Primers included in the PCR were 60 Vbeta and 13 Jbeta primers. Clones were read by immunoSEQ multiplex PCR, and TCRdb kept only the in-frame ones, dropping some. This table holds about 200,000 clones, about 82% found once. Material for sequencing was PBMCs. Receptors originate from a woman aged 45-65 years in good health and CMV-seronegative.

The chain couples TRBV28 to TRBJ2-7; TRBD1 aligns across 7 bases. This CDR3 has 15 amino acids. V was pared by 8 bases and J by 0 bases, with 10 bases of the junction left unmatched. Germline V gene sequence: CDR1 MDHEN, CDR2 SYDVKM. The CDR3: CASRPRGWSSYEQYF. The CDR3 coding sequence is TGTGCCAGCCGACCCAGGGGGTGGAGCTCCTACGAGCAGTACTTC.

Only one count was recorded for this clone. The DNA for the CDR3 is TGTGCCAGCAGTTTACTGCAGGCCTATGGCTACACCTTC. This codes for CASSLLQAYGYTF. This rearrangement joins TRBV28 to TRBJ1-2; no firm D call. The V gene lost 2 bases and the J gene lost 4 bases, with 8 bases spanning the gap. The CDR3 is made up of 13 amino acids. Germline V lookup: CDR1 MDHEN, CDR2 SYDVKM.

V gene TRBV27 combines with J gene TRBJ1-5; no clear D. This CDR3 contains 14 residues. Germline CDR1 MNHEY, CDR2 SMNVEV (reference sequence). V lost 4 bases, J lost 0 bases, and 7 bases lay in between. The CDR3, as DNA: TGTGCCAGCAGTTCGGGAAATAGCAATCAGCCCCAGCATTTT. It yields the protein CASSSGNSNQPQHF.

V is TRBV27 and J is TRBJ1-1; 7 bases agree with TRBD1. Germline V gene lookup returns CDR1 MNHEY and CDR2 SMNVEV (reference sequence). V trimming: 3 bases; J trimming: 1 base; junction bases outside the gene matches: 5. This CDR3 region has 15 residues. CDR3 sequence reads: CASSFLGTENTEAFF. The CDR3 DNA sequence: TGTGCCAGCAGTTTCCTCGGGACAGAGAACACTGAAGCTTTCTTT.

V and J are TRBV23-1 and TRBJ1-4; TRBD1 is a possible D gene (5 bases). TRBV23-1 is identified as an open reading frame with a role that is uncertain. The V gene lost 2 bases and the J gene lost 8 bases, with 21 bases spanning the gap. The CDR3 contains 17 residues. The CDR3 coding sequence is TGCGCCAGCAGTCAAGGGGTATCAGCCAGGGCCGAGGAAAAACTGTTTTTT. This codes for CASSQGVSARAEEKLFF.

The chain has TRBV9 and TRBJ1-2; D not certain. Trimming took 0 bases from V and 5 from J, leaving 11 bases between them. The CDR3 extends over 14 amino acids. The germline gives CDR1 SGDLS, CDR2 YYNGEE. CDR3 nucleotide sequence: TGTGCCAGCAGCGTAGGTGAAGTTACATATGGCTACACCTTC. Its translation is CASSVGEVTYGYTF.

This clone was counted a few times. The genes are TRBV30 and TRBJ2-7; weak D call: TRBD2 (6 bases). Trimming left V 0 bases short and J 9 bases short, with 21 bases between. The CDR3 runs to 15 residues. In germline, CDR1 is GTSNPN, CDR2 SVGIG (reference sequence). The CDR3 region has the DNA TGTGCCTGGAGTGTATCCCGCGGCGGCGGGAAACGGCAGTACTTC. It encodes CAWSVSRGGGKRQYF.

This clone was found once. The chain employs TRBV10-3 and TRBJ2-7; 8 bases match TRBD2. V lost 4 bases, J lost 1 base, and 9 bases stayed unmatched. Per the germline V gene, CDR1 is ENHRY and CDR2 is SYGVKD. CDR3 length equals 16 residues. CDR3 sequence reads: CAISGGTRTQSYEQYF. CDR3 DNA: TGTGCCATCAGTGGTGGGACTAGAACTCAATCCTACGAGCAGTACTTC.

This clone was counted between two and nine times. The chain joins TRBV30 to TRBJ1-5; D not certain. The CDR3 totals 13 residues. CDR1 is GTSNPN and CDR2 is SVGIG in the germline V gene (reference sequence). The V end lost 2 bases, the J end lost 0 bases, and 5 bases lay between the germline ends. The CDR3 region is CAWSPSSNQPQHF. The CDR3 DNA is TGTGCCTGGAGTCCGAGTAGCAATCAGCCCCAGCATTTT.

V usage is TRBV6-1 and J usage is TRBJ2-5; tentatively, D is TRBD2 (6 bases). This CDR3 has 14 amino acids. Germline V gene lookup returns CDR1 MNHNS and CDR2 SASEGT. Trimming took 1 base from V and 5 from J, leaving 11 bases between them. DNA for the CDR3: TGTGCCAGCAGTGAAGTAGCGGCCCGGGAGACCCAGTACTTC. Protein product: CASSEVAARETQYF.

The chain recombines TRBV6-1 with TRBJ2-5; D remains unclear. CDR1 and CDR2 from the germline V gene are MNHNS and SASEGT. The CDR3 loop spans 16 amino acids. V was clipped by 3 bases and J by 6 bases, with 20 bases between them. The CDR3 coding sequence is TGTGCCAGCAGTGAGAGTCAGGCGAACTTTCGTCAGACCCAGTACTTC. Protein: CASSESQANFRQTQYF.

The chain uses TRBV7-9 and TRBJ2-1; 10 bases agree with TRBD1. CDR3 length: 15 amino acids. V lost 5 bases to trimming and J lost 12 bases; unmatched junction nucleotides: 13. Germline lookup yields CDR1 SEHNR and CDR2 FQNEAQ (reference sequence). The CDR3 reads CASSPGGTGVTGQFF. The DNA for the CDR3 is TGTGCCAGCAGCCCGGGCGGGACAGGGGTCACGGGGCAGTTCTTC. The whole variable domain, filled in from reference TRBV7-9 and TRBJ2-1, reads DTGVSQNPRHKITKRGQNVTFRCDPISEHNRLYWYRQTLGQGPEFLTYFQNEAQLEKSRLLSDRFSAERPKGSFSTLEIQRTEQGDSAMYLCASSPGGTGVTGQFFGPGTRLTVL.

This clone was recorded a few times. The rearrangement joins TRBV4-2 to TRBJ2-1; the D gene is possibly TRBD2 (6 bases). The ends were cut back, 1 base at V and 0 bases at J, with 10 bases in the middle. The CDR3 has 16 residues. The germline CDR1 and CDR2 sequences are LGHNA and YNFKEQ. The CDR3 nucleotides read TGTGCCAGCAGCCAAGTCTCACTAGCCTCCTACAATGAGCAGTTCTTC. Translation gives CASSQVSLASYNEQFF.

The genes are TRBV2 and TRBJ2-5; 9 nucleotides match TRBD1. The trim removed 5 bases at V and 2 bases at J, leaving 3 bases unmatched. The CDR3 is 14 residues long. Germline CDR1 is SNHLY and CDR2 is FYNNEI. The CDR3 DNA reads TGTGCCAGCAGTCGGGACAGGGCACAAGAGACCCAGTACTTC. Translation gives CASSRDRAQETQYF.

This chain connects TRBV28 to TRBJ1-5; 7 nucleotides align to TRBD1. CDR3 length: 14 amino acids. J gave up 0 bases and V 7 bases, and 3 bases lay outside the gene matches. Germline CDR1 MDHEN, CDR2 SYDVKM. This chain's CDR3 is CASNRDSSNQPQHF. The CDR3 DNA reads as TGTGCCAGCAATAGGGACAGTAGCAATCAGCCCCAGCATTTT. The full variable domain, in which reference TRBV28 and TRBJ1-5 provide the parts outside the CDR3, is DVKVTQSSRYLVKRTGEKVFLECVQDMDHENMFWYRQDPGLGLRLIYFSYDVKMKEKGDIPEGYSVSREKKERFSLILESASTNQTSMYLCASNRDSSNQPQHFGDGTRLSIL.

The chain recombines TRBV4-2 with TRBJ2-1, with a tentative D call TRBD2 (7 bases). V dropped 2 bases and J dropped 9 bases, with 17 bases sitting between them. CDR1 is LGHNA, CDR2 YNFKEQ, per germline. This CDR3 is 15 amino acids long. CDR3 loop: CASSQTGGQRGEQFF. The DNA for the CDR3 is TGTGCCAGCAGCCAAACCGGGGGGCAGCGGGGTGAGCAGTTCTTC.